One sample yielded the 23 T cell receptor beta chains listed below, sequenced in a study of blood T cells in healthy people across ages. Alongside a J-beta primer mix, a sample-barcoded 5' primer served in a second PCR lasting 7 to 11 cycles. TCRdb ran MiXCR on the 5' RACE reads and lists one entry per CDR3 protein. The table records under 1,100,000 distinct CDR3 sequences, under 30% of them present only once. These data also featured in a second study, about T cells of mothers and their children.

Sample: blood. These receptor sequences come from a girl aged 2-9 years in good health.

Notes on this clonotype: A read error may account for a junction end that differs from germline. The chain uses TRBV12-3 or TRBV12-4 and TRBJ2-3; possible D gene TRBD2, 5 bases. The length of the CDR3 is 15 residues. DNA of the CDR3: TGTGCCAGCAGCCTGTCTGGAGGTAGAACAGATGCGCAGTATTTT. It codes for CASSLSGGRTDAQYF.

The rearrangement links TRBV7-9 to TRBJ1-5; D is possibly TRBD1 (6 bases). This CDR3 spans 16 amino acids. V gave up 4 bases and J gave up 7 bases, with 20 bases separating them. Germline CDR1 reads SEHNR; CDR2 reads FQNEAQ (reference sequence). CDR3 nucleotides: TGTGCCAGCAGCTCAACAGATACAGGGAGGTGGCAGCCCCAGCATTTT. It translates to CASSSTDTGRWQPQHF.

In this sample, this clonotype turned up a few times. This chain links TRBV5-1 with TRBJ2-7; the match to TRBD2 covers 11 bases. V lost 4 bases and J lost 0; bases outside the gene matches: 6. Germline V lookup: CDR1 SGHRS, CDR2 YFSETQ. This CDR3 comprises 16 residues. CDR3 loop: CASSPTSGVPSYEQYF. CDR3 DNA sequence: TGCGCCAGCAGCCCGACTAGCGGGGTACCCTCCTACGAGCAGTACTTC.

For this clonotype: Germline and junction disagree at one end, which may indicate a read error. The CDR3 nucleotides read TGCAGAGTTGGGGTTGAGGGACAACGCTACGAGCAGTACTTC. Translated: CRVGVEGQRYEQYF. The chain is built from TRBV29-1 and TRBJ2-7; a possible D gene is TRBD1 (6 bases). CDR1 is SQVTM and CDR2 is ANQGSEA in the germline V gene. The length of the CDR3 is 14 residues.

The chain couples TRBV6-1 to TRBJ1-5; a weak D match, TRBD1 (6 bases). The V gene's germline CDR1 is MNHNS and CDR2 SASEGT. This CDR3 region has 14 residues. The V end lost 8 bases, the J end lost 3 bases, and 14 bases lay between the germline ends. The CDR3 nucleotides are TGTGCCAGCTCTAGCCGGACAGACAATCAGCCCCAGCATTTT. Translated: CASSSRTDNQPQHF.

This clonotype was seen a handful of times. The chain carries TRBV12-3 or TRBV12-4 and TRBJ2-3; the match to TRBD2 covers 8 bases. This CDR3 has 16 residues. V gave up 3 bases and J gave up 5 bases; unmatched junction bases: 10. CDR3 loop: CASSFSASGLRDTQYF. CDR3 coding DNA: TGTGCCAGCAGTTTCTCGGCTAGCGGGCTGAGAGATACGCAGTATTTT.

With respect to this clonotype: The germline gene is not matched at one end of the junction; a read error may be the cause. The chain combines TRBV20-1 with TRBJ2-2, with D perhaps TRBD2 (5 bases). CDR1 is DFQATT and CDR2 is SNEGSKA in the germline V gene (reference sequence). The CDR3 consists of 14 residues. In nucleotides, the CDR3 is TGCAGTGCTAGTAGCCCGAATTCCACCGGGGAGCTTTTTTTT. Translation gives CSASSPNSTGELFF.

The chain recombines TRBV6-1 with TRBJ2-5; 7 nucleotides match TRBD2. Matching the DNA end better, TRBJ2-1 makes the J call doubtful. This CDR3 is built from 13 residues. The germline CDR1 and CDR2 sequences are MNHNS and SASEGT. The CDR3 protein is CASRLSGTDEQFF. The CDR3 DNA follows: TGTGCCAGCAGACTGAGCGGGACGGATGAGCAGTTCTTC.

CDR3 protein: CSARVFRSDLYGYTF. The CDR3 DNA is TGCAGTGCTAGGGTTTTCAGGTCGGACCTATATGGCTACACCTTC. The chain is built from TRBV20-1 and TRBJ1-2, with D hard to call. Trimming removed 3 bases from V and 5 bases from J, with 19 bases in between. The CDR3 totals 15 residues. The germline gives CDR1 DFQATT, CDR2 SNEGSKA (reference sequence).

This chain connects TRBV4-3 to TRBJ2-5, with TRBD2 matching over 9 bases. From germline, CDR1 is LGHNA and CDR2 YSLEER. The CDR3 length is 16 residues. With V trimmed by 0 bases and J by 3 bases, 5 bases remained unmatched. CDR3 sequence reads: CASSQEASGVEETQYF. CDR3 DNA: TGCGCCAGCAGCCAAGAGGCTAGCGGGGTAGAAGAGACCCAGTACTTC.

This rearrangement joins TRBV14 to TRBJ2-1; D is uncertain. Trimming removed 4 bases from V and 0 bases from J, with 10 bases in between. CDR1 is SGHDN, CDR2 FVKESK, per germline. This CDR3 has 15 amino acids. DNA of the CDR3: TGTGCCAGCAGCCCCTACCCGAGCTCCTACAATGAGCAGTTCTTC. This translates into CASSPYPSSYNEQFF.

This clonotype turned up a few times. This sequence joins TRBV28 and TRBJ2-1, with D perhaps assigned TRBD1 or TRBD2 (5 bases each). The CDR3 consists of 14 residues. V was trimmed by 3 bases and J by 4 bases, leaving 10 bases between them. Germline lookup yields CDR1 MDHEN and CDR2 SYDVKM. CDR3 nucleotide sequence: TGTGCCAGCAGTTTTTCTGAGGGGTACAATGAGCAGTTCTTC. This encodes CASSFSEGYNEQFF.

The chain couples TRBV7-9 to TRBJ1-3; D unclear. This CDR3 contains 13 residues. V lost 5 bases and J lost 7, with 12 bases in between. CDR1 SEHNR and CDR2 FQNEAQ come from the germline V gene (reference sequence). CDR3 DNA: TGTGCCAGCAGCACCGAACATGTTAACACCATATATTTT. It specifies CASSTEHVNTIYF. Drawing the rest from reference TRBV7-9 and TRBJ1-3, the complete variable domain is DTGVSQNPRHKITKRGQNVTFRCDPISEHNRLYWYRQTLGQGPEFLTYFQNEAQLEKSRLLSDRFSAERPKGSFSTLEIQRTEQGDSAMYLCASSTEHVNTIYFGEGSWLTVV.

This clonotype was counted a few times. The chain is built from TRBV9 and TRBJ1-2; TRBD1 agrees at 7 bases. This CDR3 has 16 amino acids. Germline CDR1 is SGDLS and CDR2 is YYNGEE. V was pared by 6 bases and J by 2 bases, with 13 bases of the junction left unmatched. CDR3 loop: CASTSPTGTINYGYTF. CDR3 sequence (DNA): TGTGCCAGCACCTCACCGACAGGGACGATCAACTATGGCTACACCTTC.

This rearrangement joins TRBV11-2 to TRBJ2-5; tentatively, D is TRBD1 or TRBD2 (5 bases each). The J call may be faulty, since TRBJ2-1 better matches the DNA end. The CDR3 is made up of 14 amino acids. The germline CDR1 and CDR2 sequences are SGHAT and FQNNGV. The CDR3 is CASSLGAGRNEQFF. The DNA for the CDR3 is TGTGCCAGCAGCTTAGGGGCAGGGAGAAATGAGCAGTTCTTC.

This clonotype was seen repeatedly, ten times or more. The J gene is TRBJ1-2, the V gene TRBV24-1; D is undetermined. CDR1 and CDR2 from the germline V gene are KGHDR and SFDVKD. The germline V and J ends were trimmed by 9 bases and 8 bases, with 12 bases remaining between them. This CDR3 comprises 11 residues. The CDR3: CATHRSEGYTF. CDR3 DNA: TGTGCCACCCACAGATCGGAAGGCTACACCTTC.

CDR3 nucleotide sequence: TGTGCCAGCAGCAACACGGGAGCTAAATACAATGAGCAGTTCTTC. Amino acid sequence: CASSNTGAKYNEQFF. This chain joins TRBV7-3 and TRBJ2-1; possible D gene TRBD2, 6 bases. The germline V gene encodes CDR1 SGHTA and CDR2 FQGTGA. The CDR3 is 15 residues long. Trimming removed 5 bases at V and 4 bases at J, with 15 bases between.

The genes are TRBV29-1 and TRBJ1-1; D not certain. Trimming removed 5 bases from V and 3 bases from J, with 22 bases in between. This CDR3 has 16 amino acids. Per the germline V gene, CDR1 is SQVTM and CDR2 is ANQGSEA. The CDR3 sequence is CSVTPEILLMDTEAFF. For the CDR3, the DNA is TGCAGCGTTACTCCAGAAATACTACTTATGGACACTGAAGCTTTCTTT.

The chain recombines TRBV6-1 with TRBJ1-2; TRBD1 aligns across 8 bases. From germline, CDR1 is MNHNS and CDR2 SASEGT. Germline trimming cut 2 bases from V and 5 bases from J; bases unmatched to any gene: 7. The CDR3 runs 15 residues. DNA for the CDR3: TGTGCCAGCAGTGAAATAACAGGGGGGCCTTATGGCTACACCTTC. Its protein is CASSEITGGPYGYTF.

This clonotype was seen more than once but under ten times. This sequence joins TRBV25-1 and TRBJ1-4; no firm D call. V gave up 2 bases and J gave up 7 bases, with 17 bases separating them. There are 16 residues in the CDR3. CDR1 is MGHDK and CDR2 is SYGVNS in the germline V gene. The CDR3 loop reads CASSEAWEGVGEKLFF. The CDR3 DNA follows: TGTGCCAGCAGTGAAGCTTGGGAGGGAGTGGGTGAAAAACTGTTTTTT.

This clonotype has a handful of counts. This chain joins TRBV15 and TRBJ2-5, with D perhaps TRBD2 (6 bases). V was pared by 3 bases and J by 2 bases, with 13 bases between. CDR1 and CDR2 from the germline V gene are LNHNV and YYDKDF (reference sequence). The CDR3 is 15 residues long. The CDR3 DNA reads as TGTGCCACCAGCAGCTTCGATGGGGGGCAAGAGACCCAGTACTTC. Encoded protein: CATSSFDGGQETQYF.

In this sample, this clonotype turned up a few times. The V call is TRBV29-1, the J call TRBJ2-2; D is uncertain. The germline gives CDR1 SQVTM, CDR2 ANQGSEA. V shed 5 bases and J shed 4 bases, with 14 bases lying between them. The CDR3 totals 14 residues. The CDR3 DNA is TGCAGCGTTTTGGAGCGTTCAGGCACCGGGGAGCTGTTTTTT. It codes for CSVLERSGTGELFF.

The CDR3 loop is CSAGGIEQYF. Written as DNA, the CDR3 is TGCAGTGCAGGGGGTATCGAGCAGTACTTC. The chain joins TRBV20-1 to TRBJ2-7; TRBD1 might be the D (6 bases). CDR1 DFQATT and CDR2 SNEGSKA come from the germline V gene (reference sequence). V was trimmed by 6 bases and J by 6 bases, leaving 9 bases between them. CDR3 size: 10 residues.